This T cell receptor (beta chain) was identified during a study of T cells in Graves' hyperthyroidism and ophthalmopathy. As for the study in general: Specimen type is peripheral blood, collected at initial diagnosis prior to any treatment. The study, taken as a whole, reports: Patients with ophthalmopathy were separated from those with stable hyperthyroidism by a 13 V-J model. The model predicted ophthalmopathy a median roughly 6.5 months before onset.

This CDR3 has 16 amino acids. Deletions cut 3 bases from V and 1 base from J, with 15 bases between. From germline, CDR1 is LNHNV and CDR2 YYDKDF (reference sequence). Uncontrolled infection, other autoimmune disease, pregnancy or lactation led to exclusion. Details on this clonotype: Its target is not known.

There were TCR beta CDR3 regions amplified from RNA transcripts. First-round RT-PCR targeting the TCR CDR3 was performed with the HTBI primer set. TCRdb processed the multiplex PCR reads anew with MiXCR; each CDR3 protein has one entry. The sample has around 700,000 distinct CDR3 sequences; under 45% are singletons. Sample: blood. This receptor was taken from a woman aged 40 to 50 with Graves' hyperthyroidism. The chain couples TRBV15 to TRBJ1-2; D remains unclear. In nucleotides, the CDR3 is TGTGCCACCAGCAGTTACTCTGTGACAATTAACTATGGCTACACCTTC. It translates to CATSSYSVTINYGYTF. Supplemented by reference TRBV15 and TRBJ1-2, the full variable domain reads DAMVIQNPRYQVTQFGKPVTLSCSQTLNHNVMYWYQQKSSQAPKLLFHYYDKDFNNEADTPDNFQSRRPNTSFCFLDIRSPGLGDTAMYLCATSSYSVTINYGYTFGSGTRLTVV.